This note documents a single TCR beta chain sequence. Unmatched junction bases numbered 6, after V lost 5 bases and J lost 6 bases. The CDR3 contains 13 residues. Germline CDR1 reads MNHEY; CDR2 reads SMNVEV (reference sequence). Profiled with immunoSEQ multiplex PCR; TCRdb holds only in-frame clones, not every one. Of more than 55,000 clones listed, around 90% are singletons. These data are taken from a study of T cell changes during pregnancy in multiple sclerosis. This clonotype was sampled from a female donor with multiple sclerosis, enrolled in a pregnancy study. The material sequenced was peripheral blood, taken in the third trimester of pregnancy. The rearrangement joins TRBV27 to TRBJ2-7; 8 positions match TRBD1. The CDR3 region has the DNA TGTGCCAGCAGTCTTGACAGGGGAAGCGAGCAGTACTTC. Encoded protein: CASSLDRGSEQYF.